This record covers a single T cell receptor (beta chain). CDR1 ENHRY and CDR2 SYGVKD come from the germline V gene. The CDR3 loop spans 15 amino acids. V shed 8 bases and J 2 bases; nucleotides not matched to a gene: 8. The PCR contained 60 Vbeta and 13 Jbeta primers. TCRdb keeps only in-frame clones here, not all; method: immunoSEQ multiplex PCR. The data hold roughly 190,000 clones, with more than 75% observed a single time. The sample is drawn from a study of cytomegalovirus exposure and HLA in healthy donors. Sequenced input: PBMCs. V gene TRBV10-3 combines with J gene TRBJ1-4, with 7 nucleotides matching TRBD1. This receptor was obtained from a young woman in good health and CMV-seronegative. CDR3 DNA: TGTGCCATCTCCCCAGGGGGGTTCACTAATGAAAAACTGTTTTTT. Translated, it gives CAISPGGFTNEKLFF.